A single sample gave rise to the 15 T cell receptor beta chains below, sequenced in a study of graft-versus-host responses after intestinal transplantation. Measured with immunoSEQ multiplex PCR; TCRdb has only the in-frame clones, and not every one. This sample has some 87,000 clones, with over 85% found just once. Their cognate antigens are unknown. This sample comprised unstimulated CD8+ T cells sorted from spleen or lymph node cells, obtained before transplant. The origin of the receptors is a human donor who was the organ donor for an intestinal transplant.

This clone has a single count. The V and J genes are TRBV7-9 and TRBJ1-5; D not resolved. The V and J ends lost 0 bases and 5 bases respectively, with 2 bases between them. The germline CDR1 and CDR2 sequences are SEHNR and FQNEAQ (reference sequence). The CDR3 totals 12 residues. The CDR3 sequence: CASSLADQPQHF. CDR3 sequence (DNA): TGTGCCAGCAGCTTAGCCGATCAGCCCCAGCATTTT.

The rearrangement links TRBV6-5 to TRBJ2-5; 13 bases are a match to TRBD2. The CDR3 extends over 16 amino acids. V dropped 2 bases and J dropped 4; count of bases not matched to a gene: 4. Per the germline V gene, CDR1 is MNHEY and CDR2 is SVGAGI. The CDR3 DNA reads as TGTGCCAGCAGTTACGGGACTAGCGGGGACGGAGAGACCCAGTACTTC. Its protein is CASSYGTSGDGETQYF.

About this clone itself: An end of the junction does not agree with germline; a read error may underlie this. J is TRBJ2-7 and V is TRBV6-5, with TRBD2 matching over 7 bases. Germline V gene data show CDR1 as MNHEY and CDR2 as SVGAGI. The CDR3 extends over 14 amino acids. Here the CDR3 DNA reads TGTGCCAGCAGTTGGGGGGGGGTTGGCTACGATCAGTACTTC. Residues: CASSWGGVGYDQYF.

The chain is built from TRBV5-1 and TRBJ2-7, with 8 positions matching TRBD1. The CDR3 is 15 residues long. Trimming took 0 bases from V and 6 from J; bases not matched to a gene: 8. Germline CDR1 is SGHRS and CDR2 is YFSETQ. The DNA of the CDR3 is TGCGCCAGCAGCTTGGGCAGGGGGCTTTTTCGCGAGCAGTACTTC. As protein: CASSLGRGLFREQYF.

The rearrangement joins TRBV7-2 to TRBJ1-5; D unresolved. Germline V lookup: CDR1 SGHTA, CDR2 FQGNSA. Trimming stripped 5 bases from V and 2 bases from J, with 22 bases between. CDR3 length: 18 residues. The CDR3 DNA follows: TGTGCCAGCAGCCCACCCGACTCCAACGAGAACGGCAATCAGCCCCAGCATTTT. Amino acid sequence: CASSPPDSNENGNQPQHF.

The genes are TRBV4-2 and TRBJ2-1, with D perhaps matching TRBD2 (6 bases). The CDR3 is 16 residues long. V shed 0 bases and J shed 7 bases, with 16 bases lying between them. The germline gives CDR1 LGHNA, CDR2 YNFKEQ. CDR3 residues: CASSQDNIAAGNEQFF. The DNA for the CDR3 is TGTGCCAGCAGCCAAGATAATATTGCGGCGGGGAATGAGCAGTTCTTC.

The chain joins TRBV10-3 to TRBJ1-2, with TRBD1 matching over 7 bases. The CDR3 is 13 residues long. The germline CDR1 and CDR2 sequences are ENHRY and SYGVKD. V lost 4 bases, J lost 3 bases, and 2 bases stayed unmatched. As DNA, the CDR3 is TGTGCCATCAGTGGGACAGGTGACTATGGCTACACCTTC. This sequence encodes CAISGTGDYGYTF.

The chain combines TRBV4-1 with TRBJ1-1, with a weak D call TRBD1 (6 bases). Germline assignment: CDR1 MGHRA and CDR2 YSYEKL. CDR3 size: 18 residues. V was cut by 0 bases and J by 0 bases, with 17 bases left in between. CDR3 region: CASSQDTGREDMNTEAFF. In DNA form, the CDR3 reads TGCGCCAGCAGCCAAGATACAGGGAGGGAGGACATGAACACTGAAGCTTTCTTT.

The chain uses TRBV18 and TRBJ2-1, with D maybe TRBD2 (7 bases). Germline V gene lookup returns CDR1 KGHSH and CDR2 LQKENI. The V end was cut by 2 bases, the J end by 4 bases, with 12 bases between. CDR3 size: 15 residues. The CDR3 reads CASSPGRGRYNEQFF. The CDR3 bases are TGTGCCAGCTCACCAGGGAGGGGGAGATACAATGAGCAGTTCTTC.

This chain connects TRBV19 to TRBJ1-3; 9 nucleotides align to TRBD1. The germline CDR1 and CDR2 sequences are LNHDA and SQIVND (reference sequence). The CDR3 covers 14 residues. The junction had 3 bases not matched to a gene; V was cut back by 6 bases and J by 3 bases. CDR3 protein: CASRQGAFGNTIYF. The CDR3 DNA reads TGTGCCAGTAGACAGGGGGCTTTTGGAAACACCATATATTTT. Filled out from reference TRBV19 and TRBJ1-3, the complete variable domain reads DGGITQSPKYLFRKEGQNVTLSCEQNLNHDAMYWYRQDPGQGLRLIYYSQIVNDFQKGDIAEGYSVSREKKESFPLTVTSAQKNPTAFYLCASRQGAFGNTIYFGEGSWLTVV.

This chain joins TRBV27 and TRBJ2-2; D is ambiguous. The V and J ends lost 6 bases and 9 bases respectively, with 11 bases between them. This CDR3 contains 12 residues. Germline lookup yields CDR1 MNHEY and CDR2 SMNVEV (reference sequence). The CDR3 bases are TGTGCCAGCAGCTTAAATGGCCGGGAGCTGTTTTTT. Amino acids: CASSLNGRELFF.

The J gene is TRBJ2-7, the V gene TRBV6-5; D is unclear. Germline assignment: CDR1 MNHEY and CDR2 SVGAGI. The CDR3 runs to 13 residues. The V end lost 7 bases, the J end lost 4 bases, and 14 bases lay between the germline ends. CDR3 nucleotides: TGTGCCAGCACCTACGGGTTTGGGTACGAGCAGTACTTC. It is translated as CASTYGFGYEQYF.

The chain uses TRBV5-6 and TRBJ2-1; weak D call: TRBD2 (5 bases). The CDR3 consists of 14 residues. CDR1 and CDR2 from the germline V gene are SGHDT and YYEEEE. The germline V and J ends were trimmed by 0 bases and 3 bases, with 7 bases remaining between them. Here the CDR3 reads CASSLGTYYNEQFF. CDR3 bases: TGTGCCAGCAGCTTGGGGACTTACTACAATGAGCAGTTCTTC.

The chain is built from TRBV9 and TRBJ2-1; 9 bases are shared with TRBD2. The V gene's germline CDR1 is SGDLS and CDR2 YYNGEE. CDR3 size: 16 residues. The V and J ends lost 0 bases and 7 bases, in that order; junction bases with no gene match: 8. This chain's CDR3 is CASSVGGGGADNEQFF. Written as DNA, the CDR3 is TGTGCCAGCAGCGTAGGGGGCGGGGGGGCCGATAATGAGCAGTTCTTC.

The chain has TRBV10-1 and TRBJ2-3, with TRBD2 identical over 10 bases. Germline assignment: CDR1 WNHNN and CDR2 SYGVQD (reference sequence). The ends lost 4 bases at V and 2 bases at J; junction bases unmatched: 6. CDR3 length: 16 residues. The DNA for the CDR3 is TGCGCCAGCAGTGGTCTAGCGGGAGTCCCCACAGATACGCAGTATTTT. Amino acid sequence: CASSGLAGVPTDTQYF.